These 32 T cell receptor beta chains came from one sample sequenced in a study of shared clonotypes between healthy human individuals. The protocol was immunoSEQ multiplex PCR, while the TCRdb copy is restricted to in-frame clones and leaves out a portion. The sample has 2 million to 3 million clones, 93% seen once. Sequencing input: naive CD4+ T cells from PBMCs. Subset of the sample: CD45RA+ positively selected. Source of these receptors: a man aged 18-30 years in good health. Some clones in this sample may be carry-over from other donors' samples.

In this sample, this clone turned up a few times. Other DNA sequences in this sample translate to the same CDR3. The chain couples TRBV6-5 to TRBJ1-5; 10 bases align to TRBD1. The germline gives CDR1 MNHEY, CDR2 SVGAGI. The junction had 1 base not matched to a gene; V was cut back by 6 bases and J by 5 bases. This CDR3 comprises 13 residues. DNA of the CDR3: TGTGCCAGCAGGGGGACAGGGGATCAGCCCCAGCATTTT. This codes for CASRGTGDQPQHF.

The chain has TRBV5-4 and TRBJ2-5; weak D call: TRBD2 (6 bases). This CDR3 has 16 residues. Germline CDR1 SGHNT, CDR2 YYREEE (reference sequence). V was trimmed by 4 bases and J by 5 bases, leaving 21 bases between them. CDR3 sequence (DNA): TGTGCCAGCAGCCTGGAGGGTCGAGGGAGGAGTGAGACCCAGTACTTC. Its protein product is CASSLEGRGRSETQYF.

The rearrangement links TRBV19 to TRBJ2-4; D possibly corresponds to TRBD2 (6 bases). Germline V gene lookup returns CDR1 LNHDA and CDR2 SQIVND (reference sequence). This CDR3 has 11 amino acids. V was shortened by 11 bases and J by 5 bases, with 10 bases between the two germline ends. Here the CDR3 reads CACGAENIQYF. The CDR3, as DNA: TGTGCCTGCGGGGCGGAAAACATTCAGTACTTC.

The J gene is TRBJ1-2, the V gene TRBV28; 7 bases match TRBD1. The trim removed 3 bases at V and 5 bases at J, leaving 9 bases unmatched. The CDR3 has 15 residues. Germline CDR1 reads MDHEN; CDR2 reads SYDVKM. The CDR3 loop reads CASSFPPGGIYGYTF. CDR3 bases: TGTGCCAGCAGTTTTCCCCCAGGGGGTATATATGGCTACACCTTC.

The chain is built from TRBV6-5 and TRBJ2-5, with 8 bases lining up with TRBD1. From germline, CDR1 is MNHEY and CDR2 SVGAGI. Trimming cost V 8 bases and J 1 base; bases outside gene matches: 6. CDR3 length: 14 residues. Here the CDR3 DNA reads TGTGCCAGCGCCAGGGGGCTGAGCCAAGAGACCCAGTACTTC. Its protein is CASARGLSQETQYF.

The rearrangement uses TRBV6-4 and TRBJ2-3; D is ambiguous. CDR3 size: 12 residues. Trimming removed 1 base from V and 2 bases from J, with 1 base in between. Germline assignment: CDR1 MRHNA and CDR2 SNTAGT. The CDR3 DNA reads TGTGCCAGCAGTGACTTCACAGATACGCAGTATTTT. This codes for CASSDFTDTQYF.

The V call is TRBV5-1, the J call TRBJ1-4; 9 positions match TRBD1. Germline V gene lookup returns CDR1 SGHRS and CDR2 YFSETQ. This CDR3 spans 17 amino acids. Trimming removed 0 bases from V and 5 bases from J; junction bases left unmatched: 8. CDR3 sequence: CASSLVPGQGLNEKLFF. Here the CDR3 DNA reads TGCGCCAGCAGCTTGGTTCCGGGACAGGGACTGAATGAAAAACTGTTTTTT. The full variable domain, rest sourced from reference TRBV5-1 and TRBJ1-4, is KAGVTQTPRYLIKTRGQQVTLSCSPISGHRSVSWYQQTPGQGLQFLFEYFSETQRNKGNFPGRFSGRQFSNSRSEMNVSTLELGDSALYLCASSLVPGQGLNEKLFFGSGTQLSVL.

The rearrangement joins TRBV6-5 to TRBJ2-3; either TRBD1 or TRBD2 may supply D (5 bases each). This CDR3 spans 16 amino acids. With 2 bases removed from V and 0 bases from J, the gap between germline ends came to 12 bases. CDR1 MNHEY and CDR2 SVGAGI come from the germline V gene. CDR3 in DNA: TGTGCCAGCAGTTACAGTCGGGACGGGAGCACAGATACGCAGTATTTT. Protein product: CASSYSRDGSTDTQYF.

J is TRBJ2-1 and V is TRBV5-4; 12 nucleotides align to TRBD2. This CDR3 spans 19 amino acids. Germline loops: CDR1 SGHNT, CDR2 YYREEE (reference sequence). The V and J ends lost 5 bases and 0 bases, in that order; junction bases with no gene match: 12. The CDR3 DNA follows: TGTGCCAGCAGTTATGGACTAGCGGGATTTCTCTCCTCCTACAATGAGCAGTTCTTC. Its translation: CASSYGLAGFLSSYNEQFF. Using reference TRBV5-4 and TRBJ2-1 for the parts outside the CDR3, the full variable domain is ETGVTQSPTHLIKTRGQQVTLRCSSQSGHNTVSWYQQALGQGPQFIFQYYREEENGRGNFPPRFSGLQFPNYSSELNVNALELDDSALYLCASSYGLAGFLSSYNEQFFGPGTRLTVL.

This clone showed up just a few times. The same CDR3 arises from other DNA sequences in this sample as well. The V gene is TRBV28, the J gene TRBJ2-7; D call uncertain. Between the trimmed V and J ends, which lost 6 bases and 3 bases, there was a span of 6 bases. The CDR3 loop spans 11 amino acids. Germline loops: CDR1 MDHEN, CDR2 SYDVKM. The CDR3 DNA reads TGTGCCAGCAGGGTTAACTACGAGCAGTACTTC. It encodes CASRVNYEQYF.

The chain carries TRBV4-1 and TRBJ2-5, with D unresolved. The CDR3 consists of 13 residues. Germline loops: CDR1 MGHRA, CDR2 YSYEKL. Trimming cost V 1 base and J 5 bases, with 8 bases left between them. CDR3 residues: CASSQAIAETQYF. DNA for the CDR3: TGCGCCAGCAGCCAAGCGATTGCGGAGACCCAGTACTTC.

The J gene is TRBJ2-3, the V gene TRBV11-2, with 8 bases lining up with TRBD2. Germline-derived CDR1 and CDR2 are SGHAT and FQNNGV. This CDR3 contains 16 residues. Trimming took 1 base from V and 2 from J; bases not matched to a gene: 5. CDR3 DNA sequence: TGTGCCAGCAGCTTAGCCGGGACTAGGGACACAGATACGCAGTATTTT. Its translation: CASSLAGTRDTDTQYF.

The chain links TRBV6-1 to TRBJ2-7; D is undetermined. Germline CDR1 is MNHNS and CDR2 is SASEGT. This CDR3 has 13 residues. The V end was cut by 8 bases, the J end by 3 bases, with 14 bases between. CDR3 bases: TGTGCCAGCTTGCCCCAGACCAACTACGAGCAGTACTTC. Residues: CASLPQTNYEQYF.

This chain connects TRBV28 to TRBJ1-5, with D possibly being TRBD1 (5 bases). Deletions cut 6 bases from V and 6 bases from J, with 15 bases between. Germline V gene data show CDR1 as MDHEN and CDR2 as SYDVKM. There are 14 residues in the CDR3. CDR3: CASRGGGVGQPQHF. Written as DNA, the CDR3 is TGTGCCAGCAGGGGGGGAGGGGTTGGTCAGCCCCAGCATTTT.

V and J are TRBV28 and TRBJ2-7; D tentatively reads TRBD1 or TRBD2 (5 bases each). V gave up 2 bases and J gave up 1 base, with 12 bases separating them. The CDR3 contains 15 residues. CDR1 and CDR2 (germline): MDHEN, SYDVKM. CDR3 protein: CASSLGGPGSYEQYF. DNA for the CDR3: TGTGCCAGCAGTTTAGGGGGTCCTGGATCCTACGAGCAGTACTTC.

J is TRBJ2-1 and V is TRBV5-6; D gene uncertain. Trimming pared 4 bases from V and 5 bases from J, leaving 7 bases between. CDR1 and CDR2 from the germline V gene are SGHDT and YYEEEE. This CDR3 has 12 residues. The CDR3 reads CASSGPHNEQFF. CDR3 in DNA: TGTGCCAGCAGCGGCCCTCACAATGAGCAGTTCTTC.

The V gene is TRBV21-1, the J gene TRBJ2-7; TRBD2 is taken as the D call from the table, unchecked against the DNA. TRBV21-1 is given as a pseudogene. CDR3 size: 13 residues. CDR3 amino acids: CASSTGGDCEQYF. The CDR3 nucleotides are TGTGCCAGCAGCACCGGGGGGGATTGCGAGCAGTACTTC.

The CDR3 sequence is CASSFQQGAYEQYF. For the CDR3, the DNA is TGTGCCAGCAGCTTTCAACAGGGGGCCTACGAGCAGTACTTC. The rearrangement links TRBV7-2 to TRBJ2-7; 8 bases line up with TRBD1. J gave up 2 bases and V 3 bases, and 3 bases lay outside the gene matches. Germline values: CDR1 SGHTA, CDR2 FQGNSA. The CDR3 spans 14 residues.

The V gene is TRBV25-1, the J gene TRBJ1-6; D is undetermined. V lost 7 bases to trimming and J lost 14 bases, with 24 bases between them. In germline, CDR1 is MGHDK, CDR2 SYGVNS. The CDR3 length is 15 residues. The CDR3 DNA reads TGTGCCAGCACCAGCACACAAGAAGGAGGGCTCACCCTCCACTTT. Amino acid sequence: CASTSTQEGGLTLHF.

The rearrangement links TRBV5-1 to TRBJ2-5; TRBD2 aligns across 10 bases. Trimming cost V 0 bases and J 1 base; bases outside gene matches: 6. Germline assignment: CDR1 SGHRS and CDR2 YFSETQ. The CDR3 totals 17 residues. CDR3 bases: TGCGCCAGCAGCTTGGCCCGAGCGGGAGGGGTCCAAGAGACCCAGTACTTC. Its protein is CASSLARAGGVQETQYF. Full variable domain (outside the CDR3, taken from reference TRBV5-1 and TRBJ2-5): KAGVTQTPRYLIKTRGQQVTLSCSPISGHRSVSWYQQTPGQGLQFLFEYFSETQRNKGNFPGRFSGRQFSNSRSEMNVSTLELGDSALYLCASSLARAGGVQETQYFGPGTRLLVL.

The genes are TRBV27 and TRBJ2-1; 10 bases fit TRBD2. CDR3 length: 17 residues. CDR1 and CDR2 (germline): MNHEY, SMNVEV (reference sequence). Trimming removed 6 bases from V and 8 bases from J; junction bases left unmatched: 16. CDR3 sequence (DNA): TGTGCCAGCAGCTTGAAGGGCCAACTAGCGGGATTTGATGAGCAGTTCTTC. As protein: CASSLKGQLAGFDEQFF.

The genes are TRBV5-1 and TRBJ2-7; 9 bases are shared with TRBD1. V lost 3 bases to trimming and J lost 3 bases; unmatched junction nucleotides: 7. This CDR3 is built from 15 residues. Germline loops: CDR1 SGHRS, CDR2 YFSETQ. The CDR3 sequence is CASSSRTGASYEQYF. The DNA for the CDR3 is TGCGCCAGCAGCTCCCGGACAGGGGCTAGCTACGAGCAGTACTTC.

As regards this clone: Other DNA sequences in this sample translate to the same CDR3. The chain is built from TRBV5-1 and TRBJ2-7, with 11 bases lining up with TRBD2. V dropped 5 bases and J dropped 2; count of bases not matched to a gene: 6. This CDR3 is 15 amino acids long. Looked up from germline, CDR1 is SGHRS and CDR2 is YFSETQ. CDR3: CASSTGTSGPYEQYF. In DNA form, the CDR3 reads TGCGCCAGCAGTACCGGGACTAGCGGACCCTACGAGCAGTACTTC.

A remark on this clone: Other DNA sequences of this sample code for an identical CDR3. The CDR3 is CASRDRGGQPQHF. CDR3 nucleotides: TGTGCCAGCAGGGACAGGGGTGGTCAGCCCCAGCATTTT. The chain employs TRBV2 and TRBJ1-5; 9 positions match TRBD1. CDR1 SNHLY and CDR2 FYNNEI come from the germline V gene. After removal of 6 bases from V and 6 bases from J, the junction contained 3 bases not matched to a gene. The CDR3 has 13 residues. Filled out from reference TRBV2 and TRBJ1-5, the complete variable domain reads EPEVTQTPSHQVTQMGQEVILRCVPISNHLYFYWYRQILGQKVEFLVSFYNNEISEKSEIFDDQFSVERPDGSNFTLKIRSTKLEDSAMYFCASRDRGGQPQHFGDGTRLSIL.

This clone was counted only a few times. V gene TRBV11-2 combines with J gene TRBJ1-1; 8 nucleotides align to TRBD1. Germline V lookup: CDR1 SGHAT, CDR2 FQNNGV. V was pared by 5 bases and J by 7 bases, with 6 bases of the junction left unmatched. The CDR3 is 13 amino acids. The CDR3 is CASSLSGTGEAFF. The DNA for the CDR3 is TGTGCCAGCAGCCTGTCCGGGACAGGTGAAGCTTTCTTT. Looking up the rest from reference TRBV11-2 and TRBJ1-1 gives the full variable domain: EAGVAQSPRYKIIEKRQSVAFWCNPISGHATLYWYQQILGQGPKLLIQFQNNGVVDDSQLPKDRFSAERLKGVDSTLKIQPAKLEDSAVYLCASSLSGTGEAFFGQGTRLTVV.

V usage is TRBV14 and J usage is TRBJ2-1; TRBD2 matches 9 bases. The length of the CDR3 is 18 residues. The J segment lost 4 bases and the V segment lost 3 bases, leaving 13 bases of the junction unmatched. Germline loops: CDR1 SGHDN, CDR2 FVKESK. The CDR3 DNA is TGTGCCAGCAGCCACTTACCGGGACTAGCAGCCGTGTACAATGAGCAGTTCTTC. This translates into CASSHLPGLAAVYNEQFF.

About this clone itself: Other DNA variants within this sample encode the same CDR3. In DNA form, the CDR3 reads TGTGCCAGCTCGCCGGACAGGCTGAGCTCCTACGAGCAGTACTTC. It is translated as CASSPDRLSSYEQYF. This chain uses TRBV18 with TRBJ2-7, with 7 bases matching TRBD1. Trimming took 6 bases from V and 0 from J; bases not matched to a gene: 8. Germline loops: CDR1 KGHSH, CDR2 LQKENI. This CDR3 contains 15 residues. The full variable domain, its missing parts supplied by reference TRBV18 and TRBJ2-7, is NAGVMQNPRHLVRRRGQEARLRCSPMKGHSHVYWYRQLPEEGLKFMVYLQKENIIDESGMPKERFSAEFPKEGPSILRIQQVVRGDSAAYFCASSPDRLSSYEQYFGPGTRLTVT.

The CDR3 is CASSSWLERDTQYF. The CDR3 nucleotides read TGTGCCAGCAGTTCTTGGTTAGAGAGAGATACGCAGTATTTT. This chain uses TRBV28 with TRBJ2-3; no clear D gene. The CDR3 is made up of 14 amino acids. CDR1 MDHEN and CDR2 SYDVKM come from the germline V gene. The V end was cut by 4 bases, the J end by 5 bases, with 13 bases between.

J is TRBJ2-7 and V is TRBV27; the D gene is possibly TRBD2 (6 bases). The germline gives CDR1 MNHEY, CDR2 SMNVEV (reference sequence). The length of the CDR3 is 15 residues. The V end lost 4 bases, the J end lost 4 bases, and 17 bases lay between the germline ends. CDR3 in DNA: TGTGCCAGCAGTTCGGCCGGCGGGGCTTGGTACGAGCAGTACTTC. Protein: CASSSAGGAWYEQYF.

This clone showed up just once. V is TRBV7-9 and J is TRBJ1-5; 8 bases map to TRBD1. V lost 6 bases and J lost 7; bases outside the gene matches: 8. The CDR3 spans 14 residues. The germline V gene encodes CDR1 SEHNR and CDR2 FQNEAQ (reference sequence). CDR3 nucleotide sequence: TGTGCCAGCAGTTTTGGACAGGGAGGGCAGCCCCAGCATTTT. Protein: CASSFGQGGQPQHF.

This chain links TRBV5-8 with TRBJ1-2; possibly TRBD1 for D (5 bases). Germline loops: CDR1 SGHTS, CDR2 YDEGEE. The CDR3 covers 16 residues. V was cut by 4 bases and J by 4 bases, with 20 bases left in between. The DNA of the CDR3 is TGTGCCAGCAGCCGCTTGGAGGGGCTGGACCTCTATGGCTACACCTTC. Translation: CASSRLEGLDLYGYTF.

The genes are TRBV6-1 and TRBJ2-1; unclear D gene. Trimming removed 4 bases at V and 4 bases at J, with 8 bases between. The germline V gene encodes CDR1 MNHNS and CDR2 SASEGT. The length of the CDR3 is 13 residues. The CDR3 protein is CASSAPAYNEQFF. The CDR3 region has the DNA TGTGCCAGCAGTGCCCCAGCGTACAATGAGCAGTTCTTC.